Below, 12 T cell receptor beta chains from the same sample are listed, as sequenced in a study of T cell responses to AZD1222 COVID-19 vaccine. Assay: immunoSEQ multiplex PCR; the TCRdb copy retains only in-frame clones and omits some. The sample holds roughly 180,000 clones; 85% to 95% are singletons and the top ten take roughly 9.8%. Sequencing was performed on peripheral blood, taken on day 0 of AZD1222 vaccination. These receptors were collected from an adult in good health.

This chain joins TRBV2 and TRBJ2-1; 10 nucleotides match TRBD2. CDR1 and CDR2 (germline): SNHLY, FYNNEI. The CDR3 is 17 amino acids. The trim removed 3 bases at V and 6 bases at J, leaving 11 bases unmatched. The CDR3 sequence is CASSDGALAGVLNEQFF. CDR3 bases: TGTGCCAGCAGTGATGGGGCGCTAGCGGGAGTTCTCAATGAGCAGTTCTTC.

The CDR3 protein is CASSPKDTQYF. CDR3 bases: TGTGCCAGCTCACCAAAAGATACGCAGTATTTT. The rearrangement joins TRBV18 to TRBJ2-3; D gene uncertain. Trimming stripped 2 bases from V and 5 bases from J, with 2 bases between. CDR1 and CDR2 from the germline V gene are KGHSH and LQKENI. The CDR3 contains 11 residues.

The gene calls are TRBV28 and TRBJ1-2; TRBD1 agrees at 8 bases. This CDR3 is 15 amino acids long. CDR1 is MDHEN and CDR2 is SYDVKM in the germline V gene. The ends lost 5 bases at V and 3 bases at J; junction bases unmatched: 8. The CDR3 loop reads CASSAPSGGDYGYTF. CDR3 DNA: TGTGCCAGCAGTGCCCCATCAGGGGGCGACTATGGCTACACCTTC.

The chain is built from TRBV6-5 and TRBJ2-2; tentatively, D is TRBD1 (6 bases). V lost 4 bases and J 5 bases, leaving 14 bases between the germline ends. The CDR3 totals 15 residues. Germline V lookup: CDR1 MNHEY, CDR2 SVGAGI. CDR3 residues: CASSSYRVETGELFF. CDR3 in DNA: TGTGCCAGCAGTTCTTACAGGGTAGAAACCGGGGAGCTGTTTTTT.

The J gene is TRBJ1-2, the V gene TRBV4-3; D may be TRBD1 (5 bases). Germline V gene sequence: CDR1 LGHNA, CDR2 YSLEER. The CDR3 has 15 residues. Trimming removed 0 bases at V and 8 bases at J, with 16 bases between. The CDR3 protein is CASSQERGREVGYTF. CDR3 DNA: TGCGCCAGCAGCCAAGAGCGGGGCAGGGAGGTCGGCTACACCTTC.

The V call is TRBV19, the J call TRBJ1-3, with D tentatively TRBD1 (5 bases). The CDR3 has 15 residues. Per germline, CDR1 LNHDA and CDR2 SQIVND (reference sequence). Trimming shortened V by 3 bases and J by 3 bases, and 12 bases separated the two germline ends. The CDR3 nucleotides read TGTGCCAGTAGTATTTTCACAGACAGTGGAAACACCATATATTTT. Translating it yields CASSIFTDSGNTIYF.

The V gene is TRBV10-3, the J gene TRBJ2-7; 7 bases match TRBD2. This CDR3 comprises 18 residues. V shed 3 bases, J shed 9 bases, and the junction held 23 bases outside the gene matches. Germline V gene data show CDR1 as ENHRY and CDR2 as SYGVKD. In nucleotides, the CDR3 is TGTGCCATCAGTGAATTTCCTGGTGGATTGGGGAGGGTGTTAGGGCAGTACTTC. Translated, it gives CAISEFPGGLGRVLGQYF.

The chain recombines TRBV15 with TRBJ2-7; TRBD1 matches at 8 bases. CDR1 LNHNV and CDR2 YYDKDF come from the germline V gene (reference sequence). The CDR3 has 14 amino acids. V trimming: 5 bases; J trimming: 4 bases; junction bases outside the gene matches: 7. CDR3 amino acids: CATSHDRGMYEQYF. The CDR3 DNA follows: TGTGCCACCAGCCATGACAGGGGAATGTACGAGCAGTACTTC.

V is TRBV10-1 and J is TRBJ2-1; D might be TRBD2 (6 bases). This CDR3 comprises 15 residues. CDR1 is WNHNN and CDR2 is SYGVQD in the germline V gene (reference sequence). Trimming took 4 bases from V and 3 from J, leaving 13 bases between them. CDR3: CASSARLVVYNEQFF. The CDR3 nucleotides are TGCGCCAGCAGTGCAAGACTAGTCGTCTACAATGAGCAGTTCTTC.

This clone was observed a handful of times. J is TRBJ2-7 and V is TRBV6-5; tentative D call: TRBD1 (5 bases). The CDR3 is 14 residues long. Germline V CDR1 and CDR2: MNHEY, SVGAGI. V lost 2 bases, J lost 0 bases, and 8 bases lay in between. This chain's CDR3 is CASSYVGPSYEQYF. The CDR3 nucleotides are TGTGCCAGCAGTTACGTGGGGCCCTCCTACGAGCAGTACTTC.

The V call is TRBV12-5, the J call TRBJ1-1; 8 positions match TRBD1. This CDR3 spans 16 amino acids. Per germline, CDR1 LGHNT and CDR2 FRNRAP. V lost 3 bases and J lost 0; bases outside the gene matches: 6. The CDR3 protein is CASGFGTGPMNTEAFF. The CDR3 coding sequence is TGTGCTAGTGGTTTCGGGACAGGACCCATGAACACTGAAGCTTTCTTT.

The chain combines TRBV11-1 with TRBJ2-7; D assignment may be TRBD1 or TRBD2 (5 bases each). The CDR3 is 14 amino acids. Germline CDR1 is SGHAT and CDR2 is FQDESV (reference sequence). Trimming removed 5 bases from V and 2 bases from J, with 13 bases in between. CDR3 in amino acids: CASSPPGQAYEQYF. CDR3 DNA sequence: TGTGCCAGCAGCCCTCCGGGGCAGGCCTACGAGCAGTACTTC.